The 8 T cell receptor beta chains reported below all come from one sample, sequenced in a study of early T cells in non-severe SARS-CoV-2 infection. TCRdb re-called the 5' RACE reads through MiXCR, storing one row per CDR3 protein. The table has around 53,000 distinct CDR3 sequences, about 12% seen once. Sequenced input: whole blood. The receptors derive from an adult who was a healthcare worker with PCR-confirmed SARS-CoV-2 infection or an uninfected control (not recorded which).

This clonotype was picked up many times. The CDR3 protein is CASHSGALYNSPLHF. The CDR3 DNA is TGTGCCAGCCATTCCGGCGCCCTCTATAATTCACCCCTCCACTTT. The V gene is TRBV5-4, the J gene TRBJ1-6; D is uncertain. Trimming removed 7 bases at V and 3 bases at J, with 14 bases between. The germline CDR1 and CDR2 sequences are SGHNT and YYREEE (reference sequence). The CDR3 is made up of 15 amino acids.

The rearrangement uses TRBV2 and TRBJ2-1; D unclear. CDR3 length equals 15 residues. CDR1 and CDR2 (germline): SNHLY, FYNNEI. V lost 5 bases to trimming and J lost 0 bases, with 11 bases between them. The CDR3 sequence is CASSTLGSSYNEQFF. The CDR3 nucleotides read TGTGCCAGCAGTACCCTGGGAAGCTCCTACAATGAGCAGTTCTTC.

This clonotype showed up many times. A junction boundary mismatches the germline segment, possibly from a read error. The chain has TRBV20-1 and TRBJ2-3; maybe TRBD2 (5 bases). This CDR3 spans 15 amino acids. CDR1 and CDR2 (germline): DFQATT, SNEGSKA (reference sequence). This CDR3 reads CSARETLGSADTQYF. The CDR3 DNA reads TGCAGCGCTAGGGAGACCTTGGGTTCAGCAGATACGCAGTATTTT.

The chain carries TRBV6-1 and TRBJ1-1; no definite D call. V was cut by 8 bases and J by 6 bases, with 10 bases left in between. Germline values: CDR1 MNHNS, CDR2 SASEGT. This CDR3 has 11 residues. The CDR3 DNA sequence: TGTGCCAGCGGGATAGACCCTGAAGCTTTCTTT. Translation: CASGIDPEAFF.

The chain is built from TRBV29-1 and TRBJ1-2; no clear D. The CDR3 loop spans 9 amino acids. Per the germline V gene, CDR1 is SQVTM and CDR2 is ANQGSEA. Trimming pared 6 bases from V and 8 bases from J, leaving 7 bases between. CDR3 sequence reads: CSVSGGYTF. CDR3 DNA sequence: TGCAGCGTATCGGGGGGCTACACCTTC.

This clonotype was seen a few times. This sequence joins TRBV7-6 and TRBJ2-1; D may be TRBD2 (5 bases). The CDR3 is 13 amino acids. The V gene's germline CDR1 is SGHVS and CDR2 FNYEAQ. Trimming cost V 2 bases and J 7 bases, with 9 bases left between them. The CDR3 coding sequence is TGTGCCAGCAGCTTATATGGGGAGAATGAGCAGTTCTTC. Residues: CASSLYGENEQFF.

In nucleotides, the CDR3 is TGTGCCAGCAGTTACAAACAGGGGGACACCGGGGAGCTGTTTTTT. Translated: CASSYKQGDTGELFF. This chain joins TRBV6-6 and TRBJ2-2; 8 bases match TRBD1. This CDR3 region has 15 residues. The V and J ends lost 2 bases and 3 bases, in that order; junction bases with no gene match: 2. The germline gives CDR1 MNHNY, CDR2 SVGAGI (reference sequence).

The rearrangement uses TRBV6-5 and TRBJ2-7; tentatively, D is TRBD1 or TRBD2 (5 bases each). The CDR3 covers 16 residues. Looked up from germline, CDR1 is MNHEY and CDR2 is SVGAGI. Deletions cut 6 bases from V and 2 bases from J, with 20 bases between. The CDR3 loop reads CASSRGPHSPTYEQYF. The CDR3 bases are TGTGCCAGCAGCCGGGGCCCTCATAGTCCCACCTACGAGCAGTACTTC.